This passage covers 14 T cell receptor beta chains from one sample sequenced in a study of shared clonotypes between healthy human individuals. This table comes from immunoSEQ multiplex PCR, and its TCRdb copy is limited to in-frame clones, with some not included. The sample includes 330,000 or so clones, roughly 70% seen only once; the top ten take around 9.3%. The sequenced material came from memory CD4+ T cells sorted from blood. As for subset: CD45RA-negative fraction. The receptors were gathered from a man aged 25 to 45 in good health.

V usage is TRBV27 and J usage is TRBJ2-7; 7 bases map to TRBD2. CDR1 is MNHEY, CDR2 SMNVEV, per germline (reference sequence). V trimming: 4 bases; J trimming: 2 bases; junction bases outside the gene matches: 8. The CDR3 loop spans 15 amino acids. The CDR3 protein is CASSSPGLPPYEQYF. The CDR3 nucleotides read TGTGCCAGCAGTTCCCCGGGACTACCACCCTACGAGCAGTACTTC.

The chain links TRBV6-5 to TRBJ1-1; a weak D match, TRBD1 (5 bases). The CDR3 runs 15 residues. V was clipped by 2 bases and J by 4 bases, with 14 bases between them. Germline V CDR1 and CDR2: MNHEY, SVGAGI. The CDR3 region is CASSYDPRDPTEAFF. The CDR3 DNA follows: TGTGCCAGCAGTTACGATCCCAGGGATCCCACTGAAGCTTTCTTT.

The V and J genes are TRBV4-2 and TRBJ2-5; D gene ambiguous. This CDR3 region has 14 residues. The V end lost 1 base, the J end lost 0 bases, and 6 bases lay between the germline ends. Germline V gives CDR1 LGHNA, CDR2 YNFKEQ. The CDR3 is CASSQGANQETQYF. Written as DNA, the CDR3 is TGTGCCAGCAGCCAAGGCGCCAACCAAGAGACCCAGTACTTC.

The chain uses TRBV9 and TRBJ2-1; 7 bases fit TRBD1. The CDR3 runs to 15 residues. Unmatched junction bases numbered 13, after V lost 3 bases and J lost 10 bases. Germline CDR1 and CDR2: SGDLS and YYNGEE. The CDR3 nucleotides are TGTGCCAGCAGCGCCCGGGGACAGCCCTTTCTGGAGCAGTTCTTC. Protein: CASSARGQPFLEQFF.

This rearrangement joins TRBV6-5 to TRBJ2-3; 11 bases match TRBD2. This CDR3 is built from 15 residues. Germline V gives CDR1 MNHEY, CDR2 SVGAGI. V lost 5 bases and J lost 3; bases outside the gene matches: 4. CDR3 bases: TGTGCCAGCAGTAAGCGACTAGCGGGAACAGATACGCAGTATTTT. It translates to CASSKRLAGTDTQYF.

There are many counts of this clone. The V and J genes are TRBV4-3 and TRBJ1-4, with D uncertain. Looked up from germline, CDR1 is LGHNA and CDR2 is YSLEER. Trimming removed 2 bases at V and 6 bases at J, with 13 bases between. CDR3 length: 15 amino acids. The CDR3 nucleotides read TGCGCCAGCAGCCAATCAGGCCGACGGGATGAAAAACTGTTTTTT. Residues: CASSQSGRRDEKLFF.

V usage is TRBV5-1 and J usage is TRBJ2-7; 7 nucleotides match TRBD2. The CDR3 covers 13 residues. The V gene end was trimmed by 4 bases and the J gene end by 4 bases; junction bases not matched to a gene: 5. Germline CDR1 and CDR2: SGHRS and YFSETQ. CDR3 loop: CASSVQGGYEQYF. In nucleotides, the CDR3 is TGCGCCAGCAGCGTTCAGGGAGGGTACGAGCAGTACTTC.

The V gene is TRBV2, the J gene TRBJ2-6, with D possibly matching TRBD2 (5 bases). V shed 4 bases and J shed 1 base, with 8 bases lying between them. There are 15 residues in the CDR3. Germline V lookup: CDR1 SNHLY, CDR2 FYNNEI. CDR3 sequence: CASSVTGSGANVLTF. In DNA form, the CDR3 reads TGTGCCAGCAGTGTAACGGGGTCTGGGGCCAACGTCCTGACTTTC.

V gene TRBV4-1 combines with J gene TRBJ1-3; possible D gene TRBD1, 6 bases. Germline CDR1 is MGHRA and CDR2 is YSYEKL. The CDR3 contains 16 residues. Trimming removed 3 bases from V and 1 base from J, with 13 bases in between. As DNA, the CDR3 is TGCGCCAGCAGCCAGACTTCGGGGGCTTCTGGAAACACCATATATTTT. Amino acids: CASSQTSGASGNTIYF.

The rearrangement links TRBV6-5 to TRBJ2-6; 11 bases match TRBD1. V trimming: 0 bases; J trimming: 11 bases; junction bases outside the gene matches: 0. Germline assignment: CDR1 MNHEY and CDR2 SVGAGI. This CDR3 is built from 14 residues. CDR3 amino acids: CASSYSGQGDVLTF. CDR3 nucleotides: TGTGCCAGCAGTTACTCGGGACAGGGGGACGTCCTGACTTTC.

The V and J genes are TRBV10-1 and TRBJ2-4, with D perhaps TRBD2 (5 bases). Germline values: CDR1 WNHNN, CDR2 SYGVQD (reference sequence). V was trimmed by 5 bases and J by 6 bases, leaving 11 bases between them. The CDR3 covers 13 residues. The CDR3 region has the DNA TGCGCCAGCAGTTCCGCCAGCGGAAACATTCAGTACTTC. Translated: CASSSASGNIQYF.

This rearrangement joins TRBV5-1 to TRBJ2-7, with 11 positions matching TRBD2. Trimming at V came to 2 bases and at J to 0 bases, leaving 1 base not matched to a gene. Germline V CDR1 and CDR2: SGHRS, YFSETQ. This CDR3 has 15 residues. The CDR3 sequence: CASSLLAGVSYEQYF. The DNA of the CDR3 is TGCGCCAGCAGCTTACTAGCGGGGGTCTCCTACGAGCAGTACTTC.

This clone was picked up one time. The chain couples TRBV2 to TRBJ1-1; no clear D. V lost 7 bases to trimming and J lost 2 bases, with 11 bases between them. The CDR3 spans 13 residues. Germline lookup yields CDR1 SNHLY and CDR2 FYNNEI. CDR3: CASTLRDNTEAFF. The CDR3 nucleotides are TGTGCCAGCACCCTCCGGGATAACACTGAAGCTTTCTTT.

V gene TRBV6-5 combines with J gene TRBJ2-3; possible D gene TRBD1, 6 bases. Germline values: CDR1 MNHEY, CDR2 SVGAGI. The CDR3 consists of 15 residues. V was shortened by 5 bases and J by 2 bases, with 14 bases between the two germline ends. CDR3: CASSPGTLYTDTQYF. Here the CDR3 DNA reads TGTGCCAGCAGTCCCGGGACACTCTACACAGATACGCAGTATTTT.